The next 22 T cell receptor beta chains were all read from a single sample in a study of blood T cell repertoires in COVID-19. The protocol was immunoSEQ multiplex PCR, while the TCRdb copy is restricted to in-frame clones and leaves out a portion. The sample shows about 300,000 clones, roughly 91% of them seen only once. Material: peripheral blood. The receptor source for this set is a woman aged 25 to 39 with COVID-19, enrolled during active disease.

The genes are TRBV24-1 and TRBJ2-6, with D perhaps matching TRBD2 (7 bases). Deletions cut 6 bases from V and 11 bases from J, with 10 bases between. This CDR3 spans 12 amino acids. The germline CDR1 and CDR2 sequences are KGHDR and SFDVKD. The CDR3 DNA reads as TGTGCCACCAGTCCGGGGGGCGACGTCCTGACTTTC. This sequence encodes CATSPGGDVLTF.

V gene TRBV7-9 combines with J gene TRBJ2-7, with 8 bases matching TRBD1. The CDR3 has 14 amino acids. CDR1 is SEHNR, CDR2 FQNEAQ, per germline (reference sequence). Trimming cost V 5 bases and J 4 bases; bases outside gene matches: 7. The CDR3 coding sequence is TGTGCCAGCAGCGACCCGACAGGGGAGTACGAGCAGTACTTC. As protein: CASSDPTGEYEQYF.

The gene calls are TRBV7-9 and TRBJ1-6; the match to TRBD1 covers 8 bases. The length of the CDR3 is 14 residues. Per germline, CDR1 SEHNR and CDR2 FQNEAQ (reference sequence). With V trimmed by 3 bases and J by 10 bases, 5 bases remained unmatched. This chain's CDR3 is CASSLTGDQSPLHF. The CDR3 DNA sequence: TGTGCCAGCAGCTTGACAGGGGATCAGTCACCCCTCCACTTT.

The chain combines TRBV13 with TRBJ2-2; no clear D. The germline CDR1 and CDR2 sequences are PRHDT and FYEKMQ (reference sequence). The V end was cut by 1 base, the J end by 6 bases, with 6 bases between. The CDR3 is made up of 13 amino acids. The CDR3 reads CASSLDLAGELFF. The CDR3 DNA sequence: TGTGCCAGCAGCTTAGATCTTGCCGGGGAGCTGTTTTTT.

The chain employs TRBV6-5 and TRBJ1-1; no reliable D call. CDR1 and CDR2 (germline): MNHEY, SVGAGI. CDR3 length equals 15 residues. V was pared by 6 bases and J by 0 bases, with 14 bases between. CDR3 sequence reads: CASRPGPGLNTEAFF. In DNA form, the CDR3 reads TGTGCCAGCAGGCCCGGGCCGGGATTGAACACTGAAGCTTTCTTT.

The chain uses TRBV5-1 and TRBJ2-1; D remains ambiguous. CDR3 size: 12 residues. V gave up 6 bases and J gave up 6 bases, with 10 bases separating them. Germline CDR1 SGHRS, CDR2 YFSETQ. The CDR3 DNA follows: TGCGCCAGCATCGGTGCTTCCAATGAGCAGTTCTTC. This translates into CASIGASNEQFF.

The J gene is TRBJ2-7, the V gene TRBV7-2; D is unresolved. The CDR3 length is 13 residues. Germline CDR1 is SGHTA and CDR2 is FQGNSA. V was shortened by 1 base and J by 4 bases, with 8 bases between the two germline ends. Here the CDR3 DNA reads TGTGCCAGCAGCTTAGGCCAGAAATACGAGCAGTACTTC. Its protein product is CASSLGQKYEQYF.

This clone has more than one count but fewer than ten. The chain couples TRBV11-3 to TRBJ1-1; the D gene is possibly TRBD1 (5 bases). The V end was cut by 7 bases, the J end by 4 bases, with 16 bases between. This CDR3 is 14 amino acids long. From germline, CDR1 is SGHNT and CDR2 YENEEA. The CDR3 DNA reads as TGTGCCAGCACCTGGAGGGGAGGGTCCACTGAAGCTTTCTTT. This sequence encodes CASTWRGGSTEAFF.

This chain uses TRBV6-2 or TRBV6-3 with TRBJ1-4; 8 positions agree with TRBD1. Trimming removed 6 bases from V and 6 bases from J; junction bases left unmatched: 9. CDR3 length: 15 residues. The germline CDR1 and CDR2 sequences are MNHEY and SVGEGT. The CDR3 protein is CASSAPGQAYEKLFF. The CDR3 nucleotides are TGTGCCAGCAGCGCACCGGGACAGGCTTATGAAAAACTGTTTTTT.

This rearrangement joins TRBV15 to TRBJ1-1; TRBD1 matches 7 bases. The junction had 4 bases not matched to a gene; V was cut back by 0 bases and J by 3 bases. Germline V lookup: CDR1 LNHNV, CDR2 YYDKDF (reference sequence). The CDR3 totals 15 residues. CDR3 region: CATSRDPDRDTEAFF. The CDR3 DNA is TGTGCCACCAGCAGAGACCCAGACAGGGACACTGAAGCTTTCTTT.

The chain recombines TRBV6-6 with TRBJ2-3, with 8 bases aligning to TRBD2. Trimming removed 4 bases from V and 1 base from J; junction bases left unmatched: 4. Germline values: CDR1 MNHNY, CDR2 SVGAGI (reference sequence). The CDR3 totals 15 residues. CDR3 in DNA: TGTGCCAGCAGTTCACGGCGGGGGGGCACAGATACGCAGTATTTT. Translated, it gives CASSSRRGGTDTQYF.

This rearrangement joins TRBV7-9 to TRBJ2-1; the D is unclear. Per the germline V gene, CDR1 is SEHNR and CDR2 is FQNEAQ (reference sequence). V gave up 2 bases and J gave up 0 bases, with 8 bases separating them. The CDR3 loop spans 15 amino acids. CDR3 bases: TGTGCCAGCAGCTTAATTCCGAGCTCCTACAATGAGCAGTTCTTC. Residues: CASSLIPSSYNEQFF.

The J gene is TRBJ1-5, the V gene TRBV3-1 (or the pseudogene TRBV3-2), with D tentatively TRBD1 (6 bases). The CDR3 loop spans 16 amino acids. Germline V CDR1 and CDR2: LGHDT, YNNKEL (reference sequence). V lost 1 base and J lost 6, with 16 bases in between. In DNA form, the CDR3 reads TGTGCCAGCAGCCAAGGTGTGGGGGCACGGGGTCAGCCCCAGCATTTT. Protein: CASSQGVGARGQPQHF.

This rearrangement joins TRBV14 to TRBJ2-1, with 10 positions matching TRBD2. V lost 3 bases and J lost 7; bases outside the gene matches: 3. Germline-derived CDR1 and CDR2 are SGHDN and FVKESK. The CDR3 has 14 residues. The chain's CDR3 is CASSHSGGLNEQFF. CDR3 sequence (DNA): TGTGCCAGCAGCCATAGCGGGGGGCTGAATGAGCAGTTCTTC.

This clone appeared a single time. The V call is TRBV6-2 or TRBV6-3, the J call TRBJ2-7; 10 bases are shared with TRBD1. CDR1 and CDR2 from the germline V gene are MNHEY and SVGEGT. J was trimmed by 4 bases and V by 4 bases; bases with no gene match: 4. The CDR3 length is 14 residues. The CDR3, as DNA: TGTGCCAGCAGTTCGGGACAGGGGTCTTACGAGCAGTACGTC. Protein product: CASSSGQGSYEQYV.

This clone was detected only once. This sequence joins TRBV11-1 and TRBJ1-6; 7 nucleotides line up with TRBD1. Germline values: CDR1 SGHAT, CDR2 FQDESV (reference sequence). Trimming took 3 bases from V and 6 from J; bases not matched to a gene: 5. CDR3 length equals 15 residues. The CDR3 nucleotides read TGTGCCAGCAGCTTTCGGCCAGGGGGTAATTCACCCCTCCACTTT. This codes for CASSFRPGGNSPLHF.

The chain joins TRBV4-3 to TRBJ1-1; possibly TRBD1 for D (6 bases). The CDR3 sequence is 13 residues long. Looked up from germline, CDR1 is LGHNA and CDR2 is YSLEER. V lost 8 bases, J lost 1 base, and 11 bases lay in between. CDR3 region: CASAPDRNTEAFF. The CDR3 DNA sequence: TGCGCCAGCGCCCCGGACAGGAACACTGAAGCTTTCTTT.

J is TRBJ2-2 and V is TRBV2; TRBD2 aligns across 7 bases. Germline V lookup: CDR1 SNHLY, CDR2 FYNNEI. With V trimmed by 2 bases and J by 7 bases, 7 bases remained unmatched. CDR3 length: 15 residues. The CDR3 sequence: CASSELYTGGGELFF. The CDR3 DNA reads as TGTGCCAGCAGTGAACTTTATACGGGGGGCGGGGAGCTGTTTTTT.

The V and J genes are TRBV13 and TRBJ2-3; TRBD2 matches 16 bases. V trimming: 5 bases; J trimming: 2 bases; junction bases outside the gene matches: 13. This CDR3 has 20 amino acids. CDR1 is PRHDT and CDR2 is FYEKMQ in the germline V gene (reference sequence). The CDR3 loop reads CASSATGTSGGGALTDTQYF. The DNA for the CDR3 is TGTGCCAGCAGCGCCACCGGGACTAGCGGGGGGGGCGCCCTCACAGATACGCAGTATTTT.

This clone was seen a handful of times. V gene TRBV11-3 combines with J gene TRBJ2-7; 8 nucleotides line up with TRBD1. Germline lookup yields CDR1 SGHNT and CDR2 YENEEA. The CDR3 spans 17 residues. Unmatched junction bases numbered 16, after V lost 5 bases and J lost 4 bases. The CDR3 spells CASSLQYFGQGKYEQYF. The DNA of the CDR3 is TGTGCCAGCAGCCTACAATACTTCGGACAGGGCAAATACGAGCAGTACTTC.

CDR3 residues: CASNGGSYNQPQHF. DNA for the CDR3: TGTGCCAGCAATGGAGGCTCGTACAATCAGCCCCAGCATTTT. This chain links TRBV6-9 with TRBJ1-5; the D is unclear. Trimming took 7 bases from V and 3 from J, leaving 13 bases between them. CDR1 is MNHGY, CDR2 SVAAGI, per germline. The CDR3 extends over 14 amino acids.

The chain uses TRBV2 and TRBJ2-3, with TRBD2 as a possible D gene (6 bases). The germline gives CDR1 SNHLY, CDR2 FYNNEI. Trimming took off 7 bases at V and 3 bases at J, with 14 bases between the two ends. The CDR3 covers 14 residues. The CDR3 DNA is TGTGCCAGCATCGGAGGGCTCGAGACAGATACGCAGTATTTT. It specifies CASIGGLETDTQYF.